This TCR beta chain stems from a study of cytomegalovirus exposure and HLA in healthy donors. Study-level results: As was reported, the HLA-A and HLA-B alleles of most subjects were accurately predicted from TCR beta sequences. Later analysis identified a missense DCLRE1C variant that was linked to TCR beta V- and J-gene trimming. Fewer N-insertions (relative to the roughly 730-donor mean) were reportedly seen in an Asian-associated ancestry cluster in a later analysis. A previous analysis found most TCR beta V segments productive roughly 90% or roughly 30% of the time.

Concerning this clone: Its antigen remains unknown. The identical CDR3 is also encoded by other nucleotide sequences in the sample.

Trimming took off 4 bases at V and 4 bases at J, with 13 bases between the two ends. The CDR3 length is 15 residues. CDR1 MNHNS and CDR2 SASEGT come from the germline V gene. It was with 60 Vbeta and 13 Jbeta primers that the PCR ran. Sequenced by immunoSEQ multiplex PCR; TCRdb stores in-frame clones only, minus some. Of 200,000 to 250,000 clones in the sample, around 76% were seen once. The chain couples TRBV6-1 to TRBJ1-4; tentatively, D is TRBD1 (5 bases). The sequenced sample consisted of PBMCs. This sequence was found in a woman in her 40s in good health and CMV-seropositive. The DNA of the CDR3 is TGTGCCAGCAGTGCCGGGACGGGGGGTAATGAAAAACTGTTTTTT. Translating it yields CASSAGTGGNEKLFF.